This TCR beta chain appears in the sequencing data of a study of Graves' ophthalmopathy and Graves' hyperthyroidism. Symptoms, serum thyroxine and TRAb, thyroid ultrasound, and orbital computed tomography formed the diagnostic basis. The CDR3 has 16 residues. The V gene lost 6 bases and the J gene lost 0 bases, with 17 bases spanning the gap. Germline loops: CDR1 SEHNR, CDR2 FQNEAQ (reference sequence). For repertoire sequencing, the TCR beta CDR3 regions were amplified from RNA transcripts. First-round RT-PCR employed HTBI primers, with a second-round multiplex PCR after it. TCRdb independently ran MiXCR on the multiplex PCR reads; one entry per CDR3 protein. Of about 740,000 distinct CDR3 sequences listed, about 44% are singletons.

The source material was peripheral blood. The gene calls are TRBV7-9 and TRBJ2-5, with a weak D call TRBD1 (6 bases). The clonotype comes from an adult man with Graves' ophthalmopathy. For the CDR3, the DNA is TGTGCCAGCAGTTTCTCCGGGACACCGTACCAAGAGACCCAGTACTTC. It yields the protein CASSFSGTPYQETQYF.